This TCR beta chain was retrieved from a study of T cell responses to AZD1222 COVID-19 vaccine (dated by TCRdb to the early 2020s). About the study as a whole: A total of 230 to 250 trial participants underwent TCR sequencing, of whom roughly 210 had received two doses of AZD1222 and 26 had received two doses of the MenACWY control vaccine. Enrollment into the trials was organized by age into subgroups of 18-55, 56-69 and 70-plus years, and those subgroups contained roughly 150, 30 and 60 TCR-sequenced participants, respectively.

The time point label here, explained by the study, means: about 28 days (+/-7) after the second vaccine dose. Because spike-specific TCR depth and breadth did not differ between the two schedules, AZD1222 recipients who got a second dose at roughly 4 weeks were pooled with those who got a second dose at roughly 12 weeks. Vaccinee samples came from UK trials COV001 and COV002, including a single-blind randomized controlled phase 2/3 trial of AZD1222 (ChAdOx1 nCoV-19) in healthy adults. For TCRbeta chain sequencing, PBMC samples from trial participants were taken at day 0 and at day 28 after the second dose. As to this clone: No cognate antigen has been identified for it. Per-base qualities were not stored, and no clone one base away is much larger.

General study outcomes and caveats: Nearly half of unique spike-specific TCRs reportedly recognized epitopes outside regions mutated in the B.1.351 and B.1.1.7 variants. Spike-specific TCR breadth and depth rose significantly after two AZD1222 doses compared with day 0 and with MenACWY recipients. Participants were mostly white British, with more females than males. The authors suggested clonal diversity may have been underestimated. Because no samples from the day 14 peak response were available, repertoires could be characterized only after the peak T cell response. The 56-69-year group was small, and its depth increase did not reach significance, likely because of low power. Conclusions about previously exposed vaccinees were limited because only a handful of AZD1222 recipients were SARS-CoV-2 seropositive at baseline. The vaccine-associated CD4 TCRs covered the entire spike protein, and the dominant responses fell in regions 160-218 and 743-854.

The CDR3 regions of human TCRbeta chains were analyzed by immunosequencing. As for the authors' bioinformatics: Repertoire TCRs were matched against a reference library of SARS-CoV-2-specific TCRs generated with the MIRA antigen-specificity platform. Breadth meant the fraction of unique TCRs that were SARS-CoV-2-associated, whereas depth meant the fraction of total T cells that were SARS-CoV-2-associated. Using the MIRA data, every spike-specific TCR was mapped to the spike region that the TCR reacted to and assigned to either a CD4 or a CD8 class. Log10-transformed breadth and depth values were compared by one-way ANOVA with Sidak's multiple comparisons tests. This immuneACCESS table, as held by TCRdb, lists in-frame sequences with V and J called but not all clones. Of the missing ones, under half trace to an unresolved V gene in checked studies; the others have no known cause. D and trimming were read from the DNA, whereas the V and J calls and clone size are those reported in that table. The sample table holds about 72,000 clones, of which around 89% were seen once. The biggest ten clones account for about 28% of the sample.

The source of this sequence is an adult who received the AZD1222 COVID-19 vaccine. The starting material was peripheral blood, obtained 28 days after the second AZD1222 dose.

The DNA sequence is given as TGTGCCAGCAGAAGAAGCGGGACGCCGATTTACGAGCAGTACTTC. It translates as CASRRSGTPIYEQYF. Rearrangement joined TRBV3-1 (or the pseudogene TRBV3-2) to TRBJ2-7; 7 bases in the middle match TRBD2. Spanning cysteine to phenylalanine, the CDR3 consists of 15 amino acids. The sequence is cut down to CDR3 DNA, 45 bases in frame from base 1. Trimming leaves V shorter by 6 bases and J shorter by 4 bases, with the junction holding 12 bases beyond the gene matches. CDR1 and CDR2 are drawn from the germline V gene (reference sequence): LGHDT, YNNKEL.